This record covers a single T cell receptor beta chain. Its antigen is as yet unknown. Regarding time point: persistent/refractory GD, antithyroid drugs over 5 years with positive TRAb. There was RNA extracted from PBMCs, and the TCR library was made from it. Approximately 9 milliliters of peripheral blood were taken and placed in EDTA tubes. This sample was taken from a study of regulatory T cells in long-lasting Graves disease. Study-level background: Those with persistent Graves' disease had received antithyroid drugs for over 5 years with positive TSH receptor antibodies.

Germline CDR1 and CDR2: SEHNR and FQNEAQ (reference sequence). Trimming stripped 1 base from V and 5 bases from J, with 11 bases between. The CDR3 runs to 14 residues. To make TCR beta libraries, researchers used iRepertoire HTBI primers and Arm-PCR of CDR3 regions. TCRdb reanalysed the multiplex PCR reads using MiXCR and keeps one entry per CDR3 protein. The sample holds hundreds of thousands of distinct CDR3 sequences, roughly 21% seen once. Broader study findings: There were preferences for TRBV28, TRBJ1-2 and TRBJ2-5 in persistent disease.

This material consisted of peripheral blood mononuclear cells (PBMCs), taken when the disease was refractory, from a patient treated with antithyroid drugs. The gene calls are TRBV7-9 and TRBJ2-5; D ambiguous. The TCR was taken from a female donor with Graves disease. CDR3 amino acids: CASSLVRERETQYF. In DNA, the CDR3 is TGTGCCAGCAGCTTAGTTAGGGAAAGGGAGACCCAGTACTTC. The full variable domain, in which reference TRBV7-9 and TRBJ2-5 provide the parts outside the CDR3, is DTGVSQNPRHKITKRGQNVTFRCDPISEHNRLYWYRQTLGQGPEFLTYFQNEAQLEKSRLLSDRFSAERPKGSFSTLEIQRTEQGDSAMYLCASSLVRERETQYFGPGTRLLVL.